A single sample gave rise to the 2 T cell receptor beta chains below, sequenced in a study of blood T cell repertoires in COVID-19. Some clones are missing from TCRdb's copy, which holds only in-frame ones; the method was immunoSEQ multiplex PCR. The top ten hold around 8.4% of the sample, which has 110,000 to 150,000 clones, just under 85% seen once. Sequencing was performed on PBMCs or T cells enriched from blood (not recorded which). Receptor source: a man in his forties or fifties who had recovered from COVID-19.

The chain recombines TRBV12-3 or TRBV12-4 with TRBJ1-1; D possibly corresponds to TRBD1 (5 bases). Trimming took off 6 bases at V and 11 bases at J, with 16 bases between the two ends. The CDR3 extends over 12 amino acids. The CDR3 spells CASRLGAGGAFF. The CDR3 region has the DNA TGTGCCAGCAGGCTTGGGGCAGGCGGCGCTTTCTTT.

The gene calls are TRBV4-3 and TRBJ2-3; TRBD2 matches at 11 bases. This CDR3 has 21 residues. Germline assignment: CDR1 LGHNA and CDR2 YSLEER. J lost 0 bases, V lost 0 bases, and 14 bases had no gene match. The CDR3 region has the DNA TGCGCCAGCAGCCAAGATCGTGCCGGCCTGACTAGCGGGGCAAGCACAGATACGCAGTATTTT. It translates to CASSQDRAGLTSGASTDTQYF.